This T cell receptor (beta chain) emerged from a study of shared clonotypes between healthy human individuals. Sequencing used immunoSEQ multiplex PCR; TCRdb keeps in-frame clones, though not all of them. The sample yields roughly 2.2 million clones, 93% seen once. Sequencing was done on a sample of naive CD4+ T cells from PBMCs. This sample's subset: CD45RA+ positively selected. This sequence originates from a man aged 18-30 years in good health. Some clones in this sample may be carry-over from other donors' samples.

Here the CDR3 reads CASSRGTGVSYEQYF. The CDR3 DNA is TGTGCCAGCAGCAGAGGGACAGGGGTCTCCTACGAGCAGTACTTC. This sequence joins TRBV27 and TRBJ2-7, with 10 bases matching TRBD1. This CDR3 comprises 15 residues. Germline V gene lookup returns CDR1 MNHEY and CDR2 SMNVEV (reference sequence). V dropped 6 bases and J dropped 0; count of bases not matched to a gene: 5.